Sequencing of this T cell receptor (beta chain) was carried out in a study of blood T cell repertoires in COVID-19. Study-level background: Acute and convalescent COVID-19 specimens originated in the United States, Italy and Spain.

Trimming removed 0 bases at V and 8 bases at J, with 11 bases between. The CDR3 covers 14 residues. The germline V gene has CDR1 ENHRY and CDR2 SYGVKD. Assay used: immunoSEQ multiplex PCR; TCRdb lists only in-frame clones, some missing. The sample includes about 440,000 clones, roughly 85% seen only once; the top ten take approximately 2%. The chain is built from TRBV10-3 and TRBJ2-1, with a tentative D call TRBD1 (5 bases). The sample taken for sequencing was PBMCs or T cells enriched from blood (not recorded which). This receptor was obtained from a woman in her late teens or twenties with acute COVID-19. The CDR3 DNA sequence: TGTGCCATCAGTGAGTCCGCTGGGGCTCATGAGCAGTTCTTC. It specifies CAISESAGAHEQFF.